This T cell receptor beta chain was captured in a study of T cells in Graves' hyperthyroidism and ophthalmopathy. Germline V gene lookup returns CDR1 KGHSH and CDR2 LQKENI. The CDR3 is 15 residues long. The V gene lost 8 bases and the J gene lost 10 bases, with 25 bases spanning the gap. RNA transcripts were the template for amplifying TCR beta CDR3 regions. Initially, a first-round RT-PCR of the TCR CDR3 employed the HTBI primer set. One entry per CDR3 protein results from TCRdb running MiXCR on the multiplex PCR reads. The sample consists of approximately 710,000 distinct CDR3 sequences, around 16% of them appearing once.

The sample was blood. The receptor comes from a man aged 45-65 years with Graves' hyperthyroidism. The V and J genes are TRBV18 and TRBJ2-3, with D maybe TRBD2 (6 bases). The CDR3 loop is CASTFQRARVAAQYF. Written as DNA, the CDR3 is TGTGCCAGCACCTTCCAGCGGGCCCGAGTCGCGGCGCAGTATTTT.